These T cell receptor beta chains were read from a single sample in a study of blood T cells in healthy people across ages. TCRdb recomputed calls from the 5' RACE reads with MiXCR, one row per CDR3 protein. The sample carries hundreds of thousands of distinct CDR3 sequences, under 25% recorded once. The specimen sequenced was blood. These receptors were collected from a man between 65 and 85 years old in good health. Each CDR3 is given with its conserved first and last residue. D genes are given only for firm matches. The size of a clone is reported for some rows only, either as once, few or many, or as a class for expanded clones.

TRBD2	TRBV19	few	TRBJ2-7	CASGPRLAGGTYEQYF	TGTGCCAGTGGACCCCGACTAGCGGGAGGGACCTACGAGCAGTACTTC
NA	TRBV10-3	few	TRBJ1-2	CAISESDSPNYGYTF	TGTGCCATCAGTGAGTCAGACAGCCCTAACTATGGCTACACCTTC
TRBD1	TRBV7-9	NA	TRBJ1-4	CASSPTGVLNEKLFF	TGTGCCAGCAGCCCTACAGGGGTTTTGAATGAAAAACTGTTTTTT
NA	TRBV7-3	many	TRBJ2-1	CASSLTAGRNEQFF	TGTGCCAGCAGCTTAACGGCAGGGAGGAATGAGCAGTTCTTC
NA	TRBV25-1	NA	TRBJ2-5	CASSAPSREEAQYF	TGTGCCAGCAGTGCCCCTAGCCGAGAGGAGGCCCAGTACTTC
NA	TRBV20-1	many	TRBJ2-7	CSASDYEQYF	TGCAGTGCTTCGGACTACGAGCAGTACTTC
TRBD2	TRBV7-2	NA	TRBJ2-2	CASSLGGLASNTGELFF	TGTGCCAGCAGCTTAGGGGGACTAGCGTCGAACACCGGGGAGCTGTTTTTT
NA	TRBV28	NA	TRBJ2-2	CASSPGAAGTGELFF	TGTGCCAGCAGTCCCGGAGCAGCTGGCACCGGGGAGCTGTTTTTT
TRBD2	TRBV7-3	NA	TRBJ2-4	CASSLGLAGGGNIQYF	TGTGCCAGCAGCTTAGGACTAGCGGGAGGTGGAAACATTCAGTACTTC
TRBD1	TRBV29-1	NA	TRBJ1-2	CSGVTGGHGYTF	TGCAGCGGTGTGACAGGGGGCCATGGCTACACCTTC
NA	TRBV29-1	many	TRBJ2-5	CSVVVGQETQYF	TGCAGCGTTGTAGTAGGCCAAGAGACCCAGTACTTC
TRBD2	TRBV5-1	NA	TRBJ2-5	CASSDHGGDQETQYF	TGCGCCAGCAGCGACCACGGGGGGGACCAAGAGACCCAGTACTTC
NA	TRBV28	NA	TRBJ2-1	CASTPDSRSYNEQFF	TGTGCCAGCACCCCGGACTCCCGCTCCTACAATGAGCAGTTCTTC
TRBD2	TRBV12-3/TRBV12-4	NA	TRBJ2-1	CASSLREYNEQFF	TGTGCCAGCAGTTTGCGGGAGTACAATGAGCAGTTCTTC
TRBD1	TRBV12-3/TRBV12-4	once	TRBJ2-2	CASSTGTELSTGELFF	TGTGCCAGCAGTACCGGGACAGAGTTGAGCACCGGGGAGCTGTTTTTT
TRBD1	TRBV28	NA	TRBJ2-7	CASSLLSTGVYEQYF	TGTGCCAGCAGTTTACTGTCGACAGGGGTCTACGAGCAGTACTTC